This T cell receptor (beta chain) was profiled in a study of Ad26.COV2.S vaccination and SARS-CoV-2 variants. Study-level information: Donor was one of the participants in the Ad26.COV2.S arm of the COV1001 trial.

Regarding treatment: around 19 received Ad26.COV2.S at low or high dose, single or two shots; about five received placebo; per-sample allocation not given. Specimens were obtained on day 63 following the first vaccine or placebo injection. The CDR3 totals 13 residues. Deletions cut 2 bases from V and 3 bases from J, with 8 bases between. Per the germline V gene, CDR1 is MNHEY and CDR2 is SVGEGT. The data were produced by immunoSEQ multiplex PCR, yet TCRdb's version contains in-frame clones alone and is incomplete. The table has roughly 400,000 clones, approximately 90% seen once. The sequence came from a person between 18 and 60 years old who received the Ad26.COV2.S COVID-19 vaccine or a placebo. The material sequenced was peripheral blood, taken in a trial of Ad26.COV2.S vaccine versus placebo. The chain is built from TRBV6-2 or TRBV6-3 and TRBJ2-7; D ambiguous. For the CDR3, the DNA is TGTGCCAGCAGTTACGGACGGTACTACGAGCAGTACTTC. Encoded protein: CASSYGRYYEQYF.